The 14 T cell receptor beta chains reported below all come from one sample, sequenced in a study of graft-versus-host responses after intestinal transplantation. Assay used: immunoSEQ multiplex PCR; TCRdb lists only in-frame clones, some missing. The sample records more than 80,000 clones, about 88% being singletons. Antigens of these TCRs are unknown. The starting material was unstimulated CD4+ T cells sorted from spleen or lymph node cells, obtained before transplant. The receptors shown here come from a human donor who was the organ donor for an intestinal transplant.

This clone was counted a single time. The chain couples TRBV27 to TRBJ2-3; D is ambiguous. Germline CDR1 is MNHEY and CDR2 is SMNVEV (reference sequence). V lost 5 bases to trimming and J lost 3 bases, with 9 bases between them. This CDR3 has 13 residues. The CDR3 spells CASSVLWTDTQYF. As DNA, the CDR3 is TGTGCCAGCAGTGTACTTTGGACAGATACGCAGTATTTT.

The V call is TRBV5-1, the J call TRBJ1-2; 9 bases line up with TRBD1. This CDR3 is 14 amino acids long. Trimming cost V 2 bases and J 4 bases; bases outside gene matches: 3. Germline V gene lookup returns CDR1 SGHRS and CDR2 YFSETQ. This chain's CDR3 is CASSFGQGSYGYTF. The CDR3 bases are TGCGCCAGCAGCTTCGGACAGGGGAGCTATGGCTACACCTTC.

The genes are TRBV19 and TRBJ2-6, with D unclear. Trimming cost V 7 bases and J 3 bases, with 10 bases left between them. Germline values: CDR1 LNHDA, CDR2 SQIVND (reference sequence). The CDR3 contains 14 residues. In DNA form, the CDR3 reads TGTGCCAGTACATCCCTAGGTGGGGCCAACGTCCTGACTTTC. Protein product: CASTSLGGANVLTF.

V usage is TRBV28 and J usage is TRBJ2-1; 11 bases are a match to TRBD2. V lost 5 bases, J lost 6 bases, and 9 bases stayed unmatched. The CDR3 consists of 16 residues. The germline gives CDR1 MDHEN, CDR2 SYDVKM. The DNA of the CDR3 is TGTGCCAGCAGTCAGGCCGTGGGACTAGCGGCCAATGAGCAGTTCTTC. It yields the protein CASSQAVGLAANEQFF.

This rearrangement joins TRBV19 to TRBJ2-3, with D possibly TRBD1 on 5 matching bases. This CDR3 region has 17 residues. Between the trimmed V and J ends, which lost 3 bases and 4 bases, there was a span of 20 bases. Looked up from germline, CDR1 is LNHDA and CDR2 is SQIVND (reference sequence). DNA for the CDR3: TGTGCCAGTAGTATGACGTCGGCAGGGATTGTGGCAGATACGCAGTATTTT. It yields the protein CASSMTSAGIVADTQYF.

This chain connects TRBV7-9 to TRBJ2-3; D is perhaps TRBD1 (6 bases). This CDR3 contains 15 residues. Germline CDR1 and CDR2: SEHNR and FQNEAQ (reference sequence). Trimming shortened V by 2 bases and J by 9 bases, and 18 bases separated the two germline ends. CDR3 DNA: TGTGCCAGCAGCTTAAGCCAGGGGTGGTCGCGCACGCAGTATTTT. The encoded protein is CASSLSQGWSRTQYF.

The rearrangement uses TRBV5-1 and TRBJ2-1; D unclear. The CDR3 is 11 amino acids. V was trimmed by 4 bases and J by 10 bases, leaving 9 bases between them. From germline, CDR1 is SGHRS and CDR2 YFSETQ. The chain's CDR3 is CASSISREQFF. In DNA form, the CDR3 reads TGCGCCAGCAGCATTAGCAGAGAGCAGTTCTTC.

DNA of the CDR3: TGTGCCAGCAGCCGAGCGGCTGCCTACAATGAGCAGTTCTTC. Translating it yields CASSRAAAYNEQFF. The rearrangement joins TRBV11-2 to TRBJ2-1, with a possible D match to TRBD2 (5 bases). Per germline, CDR1 SGHAT and CDR2 FQNNGV. Trimming removed 5 bases from V and 2 bases from J, with 10 bases in between. The CDR3 covers 14 residues.

This chain connects TRBV4-1 to TRBJ1-2; a weak D match, TRBD1 (5 bases). The length of the CDR3 is 17 residues. V shed 0 bases and J shed 7 bases, with 21 bases lying between them. Per the germline V gene, CDR1 is MGHRA and CDR2 is YSYEKL. This CDR3 is CASSQDFLGRGRSGYTF. In DNA, the CDR3 is TGCGCCAGCAGCCAAGATTTCTTGGGGCGGGGGAGAAGTGGCTACACCTTC.

This clone was observed once. The chain uses TRBV29-1 and TRBJ1-3, with D hard to call. Trimming shortened V by 5 bases and J by 8 bases, and 13 bases separated the two germline ends. This CDR3 has 12 residues. The V gene's germline CDR1 is SQVTM and CDR2 ANQGSEA. The CDR3 bases are TGCAGCGTTTGGGGTAGGGAGGACACCATATATTTT. The encoded protein is CSVWGREDTIYF.

This chain links TRBV7-8 with TRBJ2-7; 9 nucleotides match TRBD2. V was pared by 5 bases and J by 5 bases, with 4 bases of the junction left unmatched. The germline V gene encodes CDR1 SGHVS and CDR2 FQNEAQ. CDR3 length equals 13 residues. The CDR3 nucleotides read TGTGCCAGCAGCCCTAGCGGGAAGGACGAGCAGTACTTC. This gives the protein CASSPSGKDEQYF.

The gene calls are TRBV2 and TRBJ1-5; TRBD1 is a possible D gene (5 bases). Per the germline V gene, CDR1 is SNHLY and CDR2 is FYNNEI. Trimming removed 3 bases from V and 3 bases from J, with 12 bases in between. CDR3 length: 15 residues. The CDR3 loop reads CASSDQGVINQPQHF. CDR3 in DNA: TGTGCCAGCAGTGATCAAGGGGTTATCAATCAGCCCCAGCATTTT.

This chain connects TRBV10-3 to TRBJ1-3; 7 bases are a match to TRBD1. Germline loops: CDR1 ENHRY, CDR2 SYGVKD. The CDR3 contains 14 residues. J gave up 0 bases and V 11 bases, and 7 bases lay outside the gene matches. The chain's CDR3 is CAVGDRASGNTIYF. CDR3 DNA sequence: TGTGCCGTCGGCGACAGGGCCTCTGGAAACACCATATATTTT.

The chain combines TRBV7-2 with TRBJ1-2, with D possibly matching TRBD1 (6 bases). This CDR3 contains 17 residues. CDR1 is SGHTA and CDR2 is FQGNSA in the germline V gene. Deletions cut 5 bases from V and 6 bases from J, with 25 bases between. In nucleotides, the CDR3 is TGTGCCAGCAGCCCCCAAGGGTTACACAGGGAATATGATGGCTACACCTTC. Residues: CASSPQGLHREYDGYTF. Drawing the rest from reference TRBV7-2 and TRBJ1-2, the complete variable domain is GAGVSQSPSNKVTEKGKDVELRCDPISGHTALYWYRQSLGQGLEFLIYFQGNSAPDKSGLPSDRFSAERTGGSVSTLTIQRTQQEDSAVYLCASSPQGLHREYDGYTFGSGTRLTVV.